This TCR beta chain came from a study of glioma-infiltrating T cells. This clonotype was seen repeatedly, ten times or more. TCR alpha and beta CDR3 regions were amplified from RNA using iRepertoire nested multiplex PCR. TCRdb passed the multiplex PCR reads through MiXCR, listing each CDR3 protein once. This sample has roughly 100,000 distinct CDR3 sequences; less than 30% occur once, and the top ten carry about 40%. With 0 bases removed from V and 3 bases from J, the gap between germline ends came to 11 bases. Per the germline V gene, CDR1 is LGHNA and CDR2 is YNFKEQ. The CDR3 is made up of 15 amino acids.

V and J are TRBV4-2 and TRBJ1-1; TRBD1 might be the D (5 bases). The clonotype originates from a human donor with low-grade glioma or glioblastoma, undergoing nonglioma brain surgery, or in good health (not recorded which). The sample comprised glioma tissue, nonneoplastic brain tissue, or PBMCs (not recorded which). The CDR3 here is CASSQEGVLDTEAFF. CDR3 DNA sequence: TGTGCCAGCAGCCAAGAAGGGGTTTTAGACACTGAAGCTTTCTTT.